This T cell receptor (beta chain) was identified during a study of spatial heterogeneity in lung cancer. This clonotype was found many times. Trimming cost V 5 bases and J 6 bases, with 12 bases left between them. Germline V gives CDR1 DFQATT, CDR2 SNEGSKA (reference sequence). The CDR3 has 12 amino acids. TCRdb reprocessed the 5' RACE reads via MiXCR and lists one record per CDR3 protein. The profile shows about 50,000 distinct CDR3 sequences, around 7.6% of them singletons. As to time point: sample taken at primary tumor resection. Sequencing was performed on whole RNA extracted from tumor and nontumor lung tissue, or from frozen PBMC, and the material was left unsorted.

Source: PBMCs, taken at surgery. V gene TRBV20-1 combines with J gene TRBJ2-3, with D uncertain. This receptor was taken from a female donor with early-stage non-small cell lung cancer. Here the CDR3 DNA reads TGCAGTGCTCACCAAGCCTCGGATACGCAGTATTTT. It specifies CSAHQASDTQYF.